The sequence of this T cell receptor beta chain was determined in a study of identical twins. This clonotype was detected only a few times. Antigen specificity is unknown. Germline V CDR1 and CDR2: SEHNR, FQNEAQ (reference sequence). The CDR3 loop spans 13 amino acids. Trimming stripped 1 base from V and 11 bases from J, with 9 bases between. MiXCR was run by TCRdb on the 5' RACE reads, yielding one entry per CDR3 protein. The table has 420,000 or so distinct CDR3 sequences, approximately 17% seen once. Regarding the study as a whole: Weaker excess twin sharing was observed in beta out-of-frame sequences.

The TCR sequence derives from a man in his forties or fifties in good health. This chain uses TRBV7-9 with TRBJ1-6; D not resolved. Sequencing was carried out using naive T cells sorted from blood. The CDR3 here is CASSLGGLAPLHF. Written as DNA, the CDR3 is TGTGCCAGCAGCTTAGGAGGGTTGGCACCCCTCCACTTT.